This T cell receptor (beta chain) comes out of a study of T cell changes during pregnancy in multiple sclerosis. This clone was counted between two and nine times. TCRdb keeps only in-frame clones here, not all; method: immunoSEQ multiplex PCR. The table shows tens of thousands of clones, with approximately 92% occurring only once. Material: CD8+ T cells from peripheral blood mononuclear cells, obtained in the second trimester of pregnancy. This sequence was found in a female donor with multiple sclerosis, enrolled in a pregnancy study.

The DNA for the CDR3 is TGTGCCAGCAGTCCTCAGGTTGTATCCGAGCAGTACTTC. Translating gives CASSPQVVSEQYF. This rearrangement joins TRBV27 to TRBJ2-7; D gene uncertain. The ends were cut back, 5 bases at V and 6 bases at J, with 14 bases in the middle. Germline V gene sequence: CDR1 MNHEY, CDR2 SMNVEV (reference sequence). This CDR3 has 13 residues.